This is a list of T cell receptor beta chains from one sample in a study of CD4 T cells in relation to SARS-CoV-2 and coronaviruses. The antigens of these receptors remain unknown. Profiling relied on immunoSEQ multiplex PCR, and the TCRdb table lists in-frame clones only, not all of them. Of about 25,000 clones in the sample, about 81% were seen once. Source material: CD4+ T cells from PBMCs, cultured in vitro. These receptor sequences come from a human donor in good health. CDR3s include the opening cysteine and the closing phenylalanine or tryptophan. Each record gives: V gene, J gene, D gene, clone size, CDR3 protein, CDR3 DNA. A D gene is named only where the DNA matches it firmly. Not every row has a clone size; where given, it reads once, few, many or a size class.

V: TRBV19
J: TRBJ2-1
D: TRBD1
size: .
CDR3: CASSPDRFDEQFF
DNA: TGTGCCAGTAGTCCGGACAGGTTTGATGAGCAGTTCTTC

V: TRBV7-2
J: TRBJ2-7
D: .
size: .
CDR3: CASSPLGAVGYEQYF
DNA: TGTGCCAGCAGCCCCCTGGGGGCGGTAGGCTACGAGCAGTACTTC

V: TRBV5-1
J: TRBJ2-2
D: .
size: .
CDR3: CASSLRPPDLAEFTGELFF
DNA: TGCGCCAGCAGCTTACGACCCCCCGACTTAGCGGAGTTCACCGGGGAGCTGTTTTTT

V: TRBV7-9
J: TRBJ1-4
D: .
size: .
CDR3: CASSLQGTNEKLFF
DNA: TGTGCCAGCAGCTTGCAGGGTACTAATGAAAAACTGTTTTTT

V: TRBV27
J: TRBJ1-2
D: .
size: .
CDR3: CASGRGGASLRDYGYTF
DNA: TGTGCCAGCGGAAGGGGGGGGGCCAGCTTGAGGGACTATGGCTACACCTTC

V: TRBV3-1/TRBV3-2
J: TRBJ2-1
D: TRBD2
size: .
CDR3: CASSQDTGTSGMEVF
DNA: TGTGCCAGCAGCCAAGATACCGGGACTAGCGGGATGGAAGTCTTC

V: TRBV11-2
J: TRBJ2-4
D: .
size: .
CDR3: CASSLGHQQYF
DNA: TGTGCCAGCAGCTTAGGGCACCAACAGTACTTC

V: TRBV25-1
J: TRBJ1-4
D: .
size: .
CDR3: CASSEGRKTEKLFF
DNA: TGTGCCAGCAGTGAGGGACGGAAGACCGAAAAACTGTTTTTT

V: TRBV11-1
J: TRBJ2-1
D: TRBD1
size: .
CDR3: CASSPTDRAGYNEQFF
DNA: TGTGCCAGCAGCCCCACGGACAGGGCGGGTTACAATGAGCAGTTCTTC

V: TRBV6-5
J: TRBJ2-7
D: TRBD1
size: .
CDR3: CASSYSGQGIYEQYF
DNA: TGTGCCAGCAGTTACAGCGGACAGGGGATCTACGAGCAGTACTTC

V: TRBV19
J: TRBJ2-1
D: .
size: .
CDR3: CASSVGSRGIDEQFF
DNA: TGTGCCAGTAGTGTTGGGTCCCGCGGGATAGATGAGCAGTTCTTC

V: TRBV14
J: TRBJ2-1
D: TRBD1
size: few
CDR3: CASSQRQGVYNEQFF
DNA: TGTGCCAGCAGCCAGCGACAGGGGGTCTACAATGAGCAGTTCTTC

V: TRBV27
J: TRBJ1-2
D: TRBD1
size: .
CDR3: CASTPFGGTGAYGYTF
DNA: TGTGCCAGCACTCCGTTTGGCGGGACAGGGGCCTATGGCTACACCTTC

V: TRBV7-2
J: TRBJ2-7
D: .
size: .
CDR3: CASRPERFTYEQYF
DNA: TGTGCCAGCAGGCCCGAGAGGTTTACCTACGAGCAGTACTTC

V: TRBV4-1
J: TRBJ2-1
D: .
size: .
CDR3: CASSQDLIGARGRWDNEQFF
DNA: TGCGCCAGCAGCCAAGATCTAATTGGAGCCCGGGGGCGGTGGGACAATGAGCAGTTCTTC

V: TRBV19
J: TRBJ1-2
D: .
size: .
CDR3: CASIMEGTYGYTF
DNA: TGTGCCAGTATCATGGAAGGTACCTATGGCTACACCTTC

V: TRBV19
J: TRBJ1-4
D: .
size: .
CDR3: CASTPGPNNEKLFF
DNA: TGTGCCAGTACCCCAGGCCCCAACAATGAAAAACTGTTTTTT

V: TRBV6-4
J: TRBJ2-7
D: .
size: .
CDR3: CASSPYEQYF
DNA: TGTGCCAGCAGTCCCTACGAGCAGTACTTC

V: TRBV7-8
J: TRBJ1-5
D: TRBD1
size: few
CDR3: CASSPETGTNQPQHF
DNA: TGTGCCAGCAGCCCGGAGACAGGGACTAATCAGCCCCAGCATTTT

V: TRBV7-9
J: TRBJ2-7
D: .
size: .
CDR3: CASSLNHGGEQYF
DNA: TGTGCCAGCAGCTTAAACCACGGGGGAGAGCAGTACTTC

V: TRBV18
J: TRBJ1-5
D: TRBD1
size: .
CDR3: CASSSQTPGQGNQPQHF
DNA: TGTGCCAGCTCATCCCAAACTCCGGGACAGGGGAATCAGCCCCAGCATTTT

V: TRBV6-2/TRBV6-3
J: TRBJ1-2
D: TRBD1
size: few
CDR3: CASSYPGQRGYTF
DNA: TGTGCCAGCAGTTACCCGGGACAGAGGGGCTACACCTTC

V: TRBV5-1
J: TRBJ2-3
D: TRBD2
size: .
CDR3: CASSRLAGGPDTQYF
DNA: TGCGCCAGCAGCCGTCTAGCGGGGGGGCCAGATACGCAGTATTTT

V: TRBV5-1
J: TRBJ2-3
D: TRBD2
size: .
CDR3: CASSVQGLAGVDTQYF
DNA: TGCGCCAGCAGCGTCCAGGGACTAGCGGGAGTTGATACGCAGTATTTT

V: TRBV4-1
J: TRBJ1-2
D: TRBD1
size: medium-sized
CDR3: CASSQTGDYGYTF
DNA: TGCGCCAGCAGCCAAACAGGGGACTATGGCTACACCTTC

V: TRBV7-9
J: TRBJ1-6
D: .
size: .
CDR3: CASSSTAVSDYNSPLHF
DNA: TGTGCCAGCAGCAGTACGGCAGTCAGTGACTATAATTCACCCCTCCACTTT

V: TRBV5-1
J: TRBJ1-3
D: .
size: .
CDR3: CASSSTPDRNGNTIYF
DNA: TGCGCCAGCAGCTCCACACCCGACAGAAATGGAAACACCATATATTTT

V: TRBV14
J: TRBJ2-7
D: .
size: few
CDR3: CASSQGRVVHEQYF
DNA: TGTGCCAGCAGCCAAGGGAGGGTCGTGCACGAGCAGTACTTC

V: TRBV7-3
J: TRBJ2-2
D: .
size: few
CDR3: CASSLDVNTGELFF
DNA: TGTGCCAGCAGCTTAGACGTTAACACCGGGGAGCTGTTTTTT

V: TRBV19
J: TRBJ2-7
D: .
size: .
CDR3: CASSMAEGYEQYF
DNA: TGTGCCAGTAGTATGGCTGAGGGTTACGAGCAGTACTTC

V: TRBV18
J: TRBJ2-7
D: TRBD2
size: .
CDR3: CASSPRGGSYEQYF
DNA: TGTGCCAGCTCACCACGGGGGGGCTCCTACGAGCAGTACTTC

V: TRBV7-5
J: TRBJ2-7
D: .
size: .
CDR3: CARLIRDRGLWLFLYEQYF
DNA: TGTGCCAGACTAATCCGGGACAGGGGCCTTTGGCTATTTCTCTACGAGCAGTACTTC

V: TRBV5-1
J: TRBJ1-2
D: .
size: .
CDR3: CASSLGGQNNYGYTF
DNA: TGCGCCAGCAGCCTGGGCGGGCAGAATAACTATGGCTACACCTTC

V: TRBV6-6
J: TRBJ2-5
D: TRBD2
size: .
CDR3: CASSSLAGGVGETQYF
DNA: TGTGCCAGCAGTTCCCTAGCGGGGGGTGTTGGTGAGACCCAGTACTTC

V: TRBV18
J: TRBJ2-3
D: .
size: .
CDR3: CASSPEGGVDTQYF
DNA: TGTGCCAGCTCACCGGAGGGGGGTGTAGATACGCAGTATTTT